This T cell receptor (beta chain) originates from a study of cytomegalovirus exposure and HLA in healthy donors. Broader study findings: The study put 150 or so TCR beta chains on its list as cytomegalovirus-associated.

Comments on this clone: Its target is not known.

The PCR had 60 Vbeta and 13 Jbeta primers. Repertoires were generated with immunoSEQ multiplex PCR, while TCRdb's copy carries only in-frame clones and drops some. Its clone listing holds around 100,000 clones. This CDR3 region has 16 residues. J lost 8 bases, V lost 0 bases, and 2 bases had no gene match. CDR1 is MGHRA, CDR2 YSYEKL, per germline. Sequencing was done on a sample of PBMCs. The TCR originated in a man aged 50 or older in good health and CMV-seronegative. The chain is built from TRBV4-1 and TRBJ1-6; 12 positions match TRBD1. DNA of the CDR3: TGCGCCAGCAGCCAAGAGGGACAGGGGGCCGATTCACCCCTCCACTTT. Its protein is CASSQEGQGADSPLHF.